The clone carrying this T cell receptor beta chain was observed a few times. Its antigen is not identified. V shed 5 bases and J 14 bases; nucleotides not matched to a gene: 6. The length of the CDR3 is 14 residues. Germline loops: CDR1 SEHNR, CDR2 FQNEAQ (reference sequence). TCRdb used MiXCR to reprocess the reads, holding one entry per CDR3 protein. The profile shows fewer than 200,000 distinct CDR3 sequences, less than 9.5% of them singletons. The data were taken from a study of T cell repertoires in cytomegalovirus infection. Overall study context: Both a matching HLA type and CMV infection were indicated by public TCR beta signatures.

Overall study findings and caveats: Carriage of CMV together with the relevant HLA was identifiable through cumulative public TCR beta family frequency. Dominating the ex vivo response were TCR beta clonotypes that were CMV-specific and HLA-C-restricted.

This clonotype was sampled from a human donor in good health (CMV status not recorded). Some clones in this sample may be carry-over from other donors' samples. The V call is TRBV7-9, the J call TRBJ2-1; 16 bases line up with TRBD2. The specimen was PBMCs. CDR3 in amino acids: CASSVPGLAGGKFF. CDR3 DNA: TGTGCCAGCAGCGTGCCGGGACTAGCGGGAGGGAAGTTCTTC.